The clone carrying this TCR beta chain was found many times. Amplification targeted TCR beta CDR3 regions from RNA transcripts. The primer set for the first-round RT-PCR of the TCR CDR3 was HTBI. A single record per CDR3 protein comes from TCRdb applying MiXCR to the multiplex PCR reads. The repertoire holds some 760,000 distinct CDR3 sequences, 12% to 15% seen once, with 10% to 13% in the top ten. These data belong to a study of T cells in Graves' hyperthyroidism and ophthalmopathy. The CDR3 consists of 16 residues. V gave up 2 bases and J gave up 10 bases; unmatched junction bases: 9. CDR1 and CDR2 from the germline V gene are SGHAT and FQNNGV.

The TCR was taken from a woman younger than 35 with Graves' hyperthyroidism. The sequencing sample was made of blood. This sequence joins TRBV11-2 and TRBJ1-6, with 9 nucleotides matching TRBD1. The CDR3 DNA reads TGTGCCAGCAGCTTAACCGGGACAGGGAAGGCCTCACCCCTCCACTTT. It specifies CASSLTGTGKASPLHF.